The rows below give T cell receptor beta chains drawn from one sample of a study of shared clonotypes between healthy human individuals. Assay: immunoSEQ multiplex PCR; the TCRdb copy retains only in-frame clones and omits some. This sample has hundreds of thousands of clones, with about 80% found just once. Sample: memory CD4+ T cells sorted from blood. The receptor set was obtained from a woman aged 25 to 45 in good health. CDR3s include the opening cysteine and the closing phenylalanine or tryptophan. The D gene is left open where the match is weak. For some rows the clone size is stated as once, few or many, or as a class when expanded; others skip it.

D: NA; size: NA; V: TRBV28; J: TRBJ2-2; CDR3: CASSLGWRGELFF; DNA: TGTGCCAGCAGTTTAGGGTGGCGCGGGGAGCTGTTTTTT
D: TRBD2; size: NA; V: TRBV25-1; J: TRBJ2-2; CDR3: CASSSVGGRGTGELFF; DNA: TGTGCCAGCAGTAGTGTGGGCGGGAGAGGAACCGGGGAGCTGTTTTTT
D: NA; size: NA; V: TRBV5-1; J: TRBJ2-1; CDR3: CASSPDSVAYNEQFF; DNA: TGCGCCAGCAGTCCCGACTCTGTTGCCTACAATGAGCAGTTCTTC
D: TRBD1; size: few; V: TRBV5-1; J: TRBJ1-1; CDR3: CASSGTGGNTEAFF; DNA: TGCGCCAGCAGCGGGACAGGGGGAAACACTGAAGCTTTCTTT
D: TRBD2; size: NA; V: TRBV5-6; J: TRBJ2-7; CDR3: CASSSGGEQYF; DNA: TGTGCCAGCAGCTCGGGGGGCGAGCAGTACTTC
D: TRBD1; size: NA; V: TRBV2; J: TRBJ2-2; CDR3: CASRTTGPPGELFF; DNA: TGTGCCAGCCGTACGACAGGGCCCCCCGGGGAGCTGTTTTTT
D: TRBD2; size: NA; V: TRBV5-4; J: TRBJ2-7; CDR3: CASSELAGEYEQYF; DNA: TGTGCCAGCAGCGAACTAGCGGGAGAGTACGAGCAGTACTTC
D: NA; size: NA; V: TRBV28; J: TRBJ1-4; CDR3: CASRVGTNEKLFF; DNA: TGTGCCAGCAGGGTAGGAACTAATGAAAAACTGTTTTTT
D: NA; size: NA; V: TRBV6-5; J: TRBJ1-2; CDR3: CASSYQGVNYGYTF; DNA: TGTGCCAGCAGTTACCAGGGTGTCAACTATGGCTACACCTTC
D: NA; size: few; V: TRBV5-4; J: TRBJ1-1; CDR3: CASSRSGSEAFF; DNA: TGTGCCAGCAGCAGGTCAGGGTCTGAAGCTTTCTTT
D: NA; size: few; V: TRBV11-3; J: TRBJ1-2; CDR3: CASSLGGQSPNYGYTF; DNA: TGTGCCAGCAGCTTAGGCGGACAGTCTCCTAACTATGGCTACACCTTC
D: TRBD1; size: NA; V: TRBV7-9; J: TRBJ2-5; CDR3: CASSTNSPLTGFLETQYF; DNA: TGTGCCAGCAGCACAAACTCTCCACTGACAGGGTTTTTGGAGACCCAGTACTTC
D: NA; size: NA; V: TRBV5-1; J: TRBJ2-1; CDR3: CASSLDGTYNEQFF; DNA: TGCGCCAGCAGCTTGGACGGAACCTACAATGAGCAGTTCTTC
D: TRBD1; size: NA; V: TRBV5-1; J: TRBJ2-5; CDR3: CASSLTGGREETQYF; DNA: TGCGCCAGCAGCTTGACAGGGGGGCGAGAAGAGACCCAGTACTTC
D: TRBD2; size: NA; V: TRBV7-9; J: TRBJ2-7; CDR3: CASSLSGRVPYEQYF; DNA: TGTGCCAGCAGCTTATCAGGGAGGGTCCCCTACGAGCAGTACTTC
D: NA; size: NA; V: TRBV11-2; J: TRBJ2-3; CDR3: CASSLNIATDTQYF; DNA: TGTGCCAGCAGCTTAAACATAGCCACAGATACGCAGTATTTT
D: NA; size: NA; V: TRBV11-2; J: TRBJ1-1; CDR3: CASSLTDGGEAFF; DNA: TGTGCCAGCAGCTTAACCGACGGAGGGGAAGCTTTCTTT
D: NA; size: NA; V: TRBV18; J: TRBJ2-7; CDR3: CASSLPGGRNEQYF; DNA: TGTGCCAGCTCACTGCCCGGGGGACGGAACGAGCAGTACTTC
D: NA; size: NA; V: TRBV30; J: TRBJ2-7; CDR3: CAWSIGQYEQYF; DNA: TGTGCCTGGAGCATCGGACAATACGAGCAGTACTTC
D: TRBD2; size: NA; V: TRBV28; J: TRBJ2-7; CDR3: CASSLEAGGSSYEQYF; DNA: TGTGCCAGCAGTTTGGAAGCGGGCGGGAGCTCCTACGAGCAGTACTTC
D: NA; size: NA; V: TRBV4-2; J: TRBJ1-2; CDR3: CASSQDRRMTGSNYGYTF; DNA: TGTGCCAGCAGCCAAGATCGGCGGATGACAGGTTCTAACTATGGCTACACCTTC
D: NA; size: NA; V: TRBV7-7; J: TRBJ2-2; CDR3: CASSDLPGTGELFF; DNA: TGTGCCAGCAGCGACCTTCCTGGCACCGGGGAGCTGTTTTTT
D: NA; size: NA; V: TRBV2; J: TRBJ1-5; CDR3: CASSENGFNQPQHF; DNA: TGTGCCAGCAGTGAAAATGGCTTCAACCAGCCCCAGCATTTT
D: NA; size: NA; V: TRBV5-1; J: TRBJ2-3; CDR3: CASSLFSSTDTQYF; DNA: TGCGCCAGCAGCTTATTTTCTAGCACAGATACGCAGTATTTT
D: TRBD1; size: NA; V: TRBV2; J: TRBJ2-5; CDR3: CASSGQGQETQYF; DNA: TGTGCCAGCAGTGGACAGGGACAAGAGACCCAGTACTTC
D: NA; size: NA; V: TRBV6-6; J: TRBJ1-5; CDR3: CASRDWTDNQPQHF; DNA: TGTGCCAGCAGGGACTGGACAGACAATCAGCCCCAGCATTTT
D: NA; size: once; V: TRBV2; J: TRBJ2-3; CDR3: CASSNLPGLTAATQYF; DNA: TGTGCCAGCAGCAACCTCCCGGGACTGACCGCGGCTACGCAGTATTTT
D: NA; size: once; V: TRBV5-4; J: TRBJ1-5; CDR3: CASSAGGDSNQPQHF; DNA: TGTGCCAGCAGCGCCGGCGGCGATAGCAATCAGCCCCAGCATTTT
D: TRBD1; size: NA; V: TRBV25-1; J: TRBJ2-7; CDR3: CASSDTGTGGAEQYF; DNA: TGTGCCAGCAGTGACACCGGGACAGGGGGCGCAGAGCAGTACTTC
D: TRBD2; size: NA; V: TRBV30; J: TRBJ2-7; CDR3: CAWSPGLANEQYF; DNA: TGTGCCTGGAGTCCGGGACTAGCGAACGAGCAGTACTTC
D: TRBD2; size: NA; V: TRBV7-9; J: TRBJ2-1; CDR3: CASSLGLAGRVYNEQFF; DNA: TGTGCCAGCAGCCTCGGACTAGCGGGAAGGGTCTACAATGAGCAGTTCTTC
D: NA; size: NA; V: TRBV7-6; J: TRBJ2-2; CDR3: CASSLGCRNRDPIWLYTGELFF; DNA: TGTGCCAGCAGCTTAGGGTGTAGGAACCGGGACCCAATTTGGCTATACACCGGGGAGCTGTTTTTT
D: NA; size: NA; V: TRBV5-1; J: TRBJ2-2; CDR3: CASSPGGETGELFF; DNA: TGCGCCAGCAGCCCCGGGGGAGAGACCGGGGAGCTGTTTTTT
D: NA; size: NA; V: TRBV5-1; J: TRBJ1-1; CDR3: CASSLQGMNTEAFF; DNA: TGCGCCAGCAGCTTGCAGGGAATGAACACTGAAGCTTTCTTT
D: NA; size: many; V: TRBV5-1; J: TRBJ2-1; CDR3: CASSLGGTEINEQFF; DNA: TGCGCCAGCAGCTTGGGGGGGACGGAAATCAATGAGCAGTTCTTC
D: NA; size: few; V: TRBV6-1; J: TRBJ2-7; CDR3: CATKTGQNDYEQYF; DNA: TGTGCCACAAAAACCGGACAAAATGACTACGAGCAGTACTTC
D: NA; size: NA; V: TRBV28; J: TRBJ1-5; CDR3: CASSPPGAQPQHF; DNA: TGTGCCAGCAGCCCTCCAGGGGCTCAGCCCCAGCATTTT
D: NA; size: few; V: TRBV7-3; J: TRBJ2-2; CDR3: CASSLDRNTGELFF; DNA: TGTGCCAGCAGCTTGGACAGGAACACCGGGGAGCTGTTTTTT
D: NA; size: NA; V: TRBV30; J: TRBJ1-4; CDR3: CAWSLRDTTRGVFF; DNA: TGTGCCTGGAGTCTCCGGGACACAACGCGAGGGGTGTTTTTT
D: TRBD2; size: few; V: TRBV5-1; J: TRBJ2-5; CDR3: CASSPTGPAGGTETQYF; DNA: TGCGCCAGCAGCCCCACAGGCCCAGCGGGAGGTACGGAGACCCAGTACTTC
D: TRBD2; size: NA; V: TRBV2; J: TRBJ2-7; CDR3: CASRTSGRDPTTF; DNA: TGTGCCAGCAGGACTAGCGGGAGGGACCCCACCACCTTC